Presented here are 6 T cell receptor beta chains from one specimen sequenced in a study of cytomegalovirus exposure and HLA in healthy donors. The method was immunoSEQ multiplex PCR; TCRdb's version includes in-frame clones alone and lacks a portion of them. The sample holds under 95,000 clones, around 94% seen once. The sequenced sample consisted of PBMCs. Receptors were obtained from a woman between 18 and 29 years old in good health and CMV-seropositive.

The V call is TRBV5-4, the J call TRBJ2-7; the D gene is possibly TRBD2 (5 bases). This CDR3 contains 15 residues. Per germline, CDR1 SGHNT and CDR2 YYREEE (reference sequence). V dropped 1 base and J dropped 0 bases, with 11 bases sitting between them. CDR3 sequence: CASSLRLGSSYEQYF. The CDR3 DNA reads TGTGCCAGCAGCTTGAGATTGGGGAGCTCCTACGAGCAGTACTTC.

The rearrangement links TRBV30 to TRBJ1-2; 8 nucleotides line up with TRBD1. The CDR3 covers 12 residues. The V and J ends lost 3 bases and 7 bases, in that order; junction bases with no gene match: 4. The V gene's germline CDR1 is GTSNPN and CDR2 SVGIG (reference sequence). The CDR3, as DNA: TGTGCCTGGAGCCGGACAGGGATTGGCTACACCTTC. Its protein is CAWSRTGIGYTF. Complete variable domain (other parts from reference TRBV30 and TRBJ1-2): SQTIHQWPATLVQPVGSPLSLECTVEGTSNPNLYWYRQAAGRGLQLLFYSVGIGQISSEVPQNLSASRPQDRQFILSSKKLLLSDSGFYLCAWSRTGIGYTFGSGTRLTVV.

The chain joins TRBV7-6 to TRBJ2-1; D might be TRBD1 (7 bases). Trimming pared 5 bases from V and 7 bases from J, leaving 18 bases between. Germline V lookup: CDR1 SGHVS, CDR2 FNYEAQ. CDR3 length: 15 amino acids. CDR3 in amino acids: CASSPRAGGRNEQFF. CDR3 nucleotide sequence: TGTGCCAGCAGCCCCCGGGCAGGGGGGAGAAATGAGCAGTTCTTC.

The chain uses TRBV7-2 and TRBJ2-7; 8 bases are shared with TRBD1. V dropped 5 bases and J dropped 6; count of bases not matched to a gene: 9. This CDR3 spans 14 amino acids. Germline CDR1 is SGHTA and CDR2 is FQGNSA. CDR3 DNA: TGTGCCAGCAGCGCGGGGCAGGGGGCCAGCGAGCAGTACTTC. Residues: CASSAGQGASEQYF.

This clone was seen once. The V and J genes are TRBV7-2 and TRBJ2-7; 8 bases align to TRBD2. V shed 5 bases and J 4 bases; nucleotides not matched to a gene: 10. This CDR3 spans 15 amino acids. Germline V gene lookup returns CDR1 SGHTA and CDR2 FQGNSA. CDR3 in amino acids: CASSPGGGQFYEQYF. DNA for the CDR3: TGTGCCAGCAGCCCCGGGGGGGGGCAATTTTACGAGCAGTACTTC.

The CDR3 nucleotides are TGCGCCAGCAGCCAAACCCTTGGCGGGGGGCTCACCTACAATGAGCAGTTCTTC. Translated, it gives CASSQTLGGGLTYNEQFF. The chain links TRBV4-3 to TRBJ2-1; TRBD2 matches at 8 bases. Germline CDR1 and CDR2: LGHNA and YSLEER. This CDR3 has 18 residues. The ends lost 2 bases at V and 2 bases at J; junction bases unmatched: 11.